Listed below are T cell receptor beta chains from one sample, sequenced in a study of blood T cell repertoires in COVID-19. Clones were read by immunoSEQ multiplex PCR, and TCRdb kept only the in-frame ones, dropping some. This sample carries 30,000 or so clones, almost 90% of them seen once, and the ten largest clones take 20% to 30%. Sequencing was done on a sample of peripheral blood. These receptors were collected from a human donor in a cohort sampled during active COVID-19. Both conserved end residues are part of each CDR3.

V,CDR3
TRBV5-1,CASSSIPGEYTF
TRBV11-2,CASSLGSSGGALETQYF
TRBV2,CASSSISGNYGYTF
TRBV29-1,CSVAVGPDTQYF
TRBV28,CASSLTGEAGYTF
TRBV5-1,CASSSGTSGGQETQYF
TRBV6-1,CASSEPGGYEQYF
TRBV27,CASSNSGGAFETQYF
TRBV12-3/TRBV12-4,CASSLANPGGYTF
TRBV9,CASSVVSRGPGNTIYF
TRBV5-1,CASSWGTGEGQPQHF
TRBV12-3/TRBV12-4,CATGGVGNTIYF
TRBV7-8,CASSSSGGVAYEQYF
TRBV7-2,CASSFRGDYGYTF
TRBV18,CASSPPTVNTGELFF
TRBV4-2,CASSLLTGAQPQHF
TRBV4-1,CASSHKQGSQPQHF
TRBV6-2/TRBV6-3,CASSYSAGNTEAFF
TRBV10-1,CASSEGTGGLAGTQYF
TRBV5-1,CASSSSNGAPRTGVNEQFF
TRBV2,CASTDGTRQETQYF
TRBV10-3,CAISDKAGGTYEQYF
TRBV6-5,CASSYDRARNEQFF
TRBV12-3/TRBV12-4,CASKDSYNSPLHF
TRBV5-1,CASSSMTGPYGYTF
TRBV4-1,CASSRTGVRDTQYF
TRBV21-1,CASSKRQVSAAGLDQPQHF
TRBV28,CASSLVTKNTEAFF
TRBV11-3,CASSPGQKNTEAFF
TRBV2,CASSARARLEYGYTF
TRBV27,CASSLLGDEQYF
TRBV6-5,CASSLPRDYTEAFF
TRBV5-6,CASSLVSREAFF
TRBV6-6,CASRGAAREQFF
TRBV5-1,CASSLAWQGDEKLFF
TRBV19,CASSIRASGYNEQFF
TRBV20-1,CSASNIAKNIQYF
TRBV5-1,CASSLVADRENEQYF
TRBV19,CASSGHNSYNEQFF
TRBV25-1,CASSESSGRPHGKYGYTF
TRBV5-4,CASSRRDRGRGETQYF
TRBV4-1,CASSQGLAIDTQYF
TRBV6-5,CASNPGNPIQPQHF
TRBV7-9,CASSLGQVMNTEAFF
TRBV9,CASSVGYSGGANEQFF
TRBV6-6,CASSPPSGDSSRLNSPLHF
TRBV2,CASSREGQGTEAFF
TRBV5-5,CASSLASDNEQFF
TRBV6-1,CASSDLSTEQYF